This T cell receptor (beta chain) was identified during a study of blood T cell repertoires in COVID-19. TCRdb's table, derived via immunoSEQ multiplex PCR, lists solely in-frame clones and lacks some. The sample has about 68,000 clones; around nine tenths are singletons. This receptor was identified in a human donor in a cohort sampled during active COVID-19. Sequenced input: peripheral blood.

The chain's CDR3 is CASNPGLAGGSSYEQYF. The CDR3 DNA is TGTGCCAGCAACCCGGGACTAGCGGGAGGAAGCTCCTACGAGCAGTACTTC. The genes are TRBV6-2 or TRBV6-3 and TRBJ2-7; 15 bases line up with TRBD2. The CDR3 is 17 residues long. V shed 7 bases, J shed 0 bases, and the junction held 7 bases outside the gene matches. From germline, CDR1 is MNHEY and CDR2 SVGEGT.